The rows below give T cell receptor beta chains drawn from one sample of a study of T cells in Graves' hyperthyroidism and ophthalmopathy. TCRdb re-analysed the multiplex PCR reads in MiXCR, keeping a single row per CDR3 protein. The data hold about 600,000 distinct CDR3 sequences, with approximately 14% observed a single time. The specimen sequenced was blood. These receptors all come from a woman aged 45-65 years with Graves' ophthalmopathy. CDR3s include the opening cysteine and the closing phenylalanine or tryptophan. Fields, in order: V gene, J gene, clone size, D gene, CDR3 protein, CDR3 DNA. A D gene is named only where the DNA matches it firmly. Clone size, where shown, is once, few, many, or a class for clones that have expanded.

V: TRBV7-3
J: TRBJ2-5
size: many
D: TRBD2
CDR3: CASSLIAGEAKETQYF
DNA: TGTGCCAGCAGCCTGATAGCGGGAGAGGCCAAAGAGACCCAGTACTTC

V: TRBV20-1
J: TRBJ2-2
size: many
D: NA
CDR3: CSARFQDRSNTGELFF
DNA: TGCAGTGCTAGATTCCAGGACAGATCTAACACCGGGGAGCTGTTTTTT

V: TRBV6-1
J: TRBJ1-4
size: NA
D: TRBD1
CDR3: CASTTGSNEKLFF
DNA: TGTGCCAGCACGACAGGGTCTAATGAAAAACTGTTTTTT

V: TRBV9
J: TRBJ2-1
size: few
D: NA
CDR3: CASSMVNNEQFF
DNA: TGTGCCAGCAGCATGGTTAACAATGAGCAGTTCTTC

V: TRBV19
J: TRBJ2-7
size: few
D: TRBD1
CDR3: CASSRGQGVHEQYF
DNA: TGTGCCAGTAGTAGAGGACAGGGAGTCCACGAGCAGTACTTC

V: TRBV5-1
J: TRBJ2-7
size: NA
D: TRBD1
CDR3: CASSRNRGFSYEQYF
DNA: TGCGCCAGCAGCCGAAACAGGGGTTTCTCCTACGAGCAGTACTTC

V: TRBV2
J: TRBJ2-3
size: once
D: TRBD1
CDR3: CASSLAGTGGTDTQYF
DNA: TGTGCCAGCAGCTTAGCGGGGACAGGGGGCACAGATACGCAGTATTTT

V: TRBV12-3/TRBV12-4
J: TRBJ1-2
size: many
D: TRBD1
CDR3: CASRKQGSGYTF
DNA: TGTGCCAGCAGAAAACAGGGGTCTGGCTACACCTTC

V: TRBV20-1
J: TRBJ1-1
size: many
D: NA
CDR3: CSALPGWFTEAFF
DNA: TGCAGTGCTTTACCCGGGTGGTTCACTGAAGCTTTCTTT

V: TRBV28
J: TRBJ1-1
size: few
D: TRBD1
CDR3: CASKRQGAWRAFF
DNA: TGTGCCAGCAAGAGACAGGGGGCATGGAGGGCTTTCTTT

V: TRBV2
J: TRBJ2-3
size: NA
D: TRBD1
CDR3: CASSGDRGLADTQYF
DNA: TGTGCCAGCAGTGGAGACAGGGGGCTGGCAGATACGCAGTATTTT

V: TRBV7-2
J: TRBJ2-5
size: NA
D: NA
CDR3: CASSLGVMETQYF
DNA: TGTGCCAGCAGCTTAGGGGTCATGGAGACCCAGTACTTC

V: TRBV6-2/TRBV6-3
J: TRBJ2-1
size: NA
D: NA
CDR3: CASSVRGVRWNEQFF
DNA: TGTGCCAGCAGTGTTCGCGGGGTAAGGTGGAATGAGCAGTTCTTC

V: TRBV5-5
J: TRBJ1-1
size: NA
D: NA
CDR3: CASSLESFLRGTEAFF
DNA: TGTGCCAGCAGCTTGGAGTCATTCCTAAGGGGCACTGAAGCTTTCTTT

V: TRBV11-2
J: TRBJ2-7
size: many
D: TRBD1
CDR3: CASSLYLGQGDEQYF
DNA: TGTGCCAGCAGCTTATATCTGGGACAGGGCGACGAGCAGTACTTC

V: TRBV7-9
J: TRBJ1-4
size: many
D: TRBD1
CDR3: CASSPGQEPEKLFF
DNA: TGTGCCAGCAGTCCGGGACAGGAGCCTGAAAAACTGTTTTTT

V: TRBV5-1
J: TRBJ2-7
size: many
D: NA
CDR3: CASSADVGSYEQYF
DNA: TGCGCCAGCAGCGCCGACGTCGGGTCCTACGAGCAGTACTTC

V: TRBV19
J: TRBJ1-1
size: NA
D: NA
CDR3: CASSIRATLNTEAFF
DNA: TGTGCCAGTAGTATTAGGGCCACTCTGAACACTGAAGCTTTCTTT

V: TRBV4-3
J: TRBJ1-4
size: many
D: TRBD1
CDR3: CASSQEDRRSEKLFF
DNA: TGCGCCAGCAGCCAAGAGGACAGGAGGAGTGAAAAACTGTTTTTT

V: TRBV19
J: TRBJ2-1
size: NA
D: NA
CDR3: CASSIIHMYNEQFF
DNA: TGTGCCAGTAGTATAATACATATGTACAATGAGCAGTTCTTC

V: TRBV14
J: TRBJ1-2
size: NA
D: TRBD1
CDR3: CASSQAGGGGYGYTF
DNA: TGTGCCAGCAGCCAAGCGGGAGGGGGCGGCTATGGCTACACCTTC

V: TRBV20-1
J: TRBJ2-1
size: many
D: NA
CDR3: CSARTADRYNEQFF
DNA: TGCAGTGCTAGGACGGCCGATCGGTACAATGAGCAGTTCTTC

V: TRBV11-2
J: TRBJ2-7
size: NA
D: NA
CDR3: CASSLEGQQYEQYF
DNA: TGTGCCAGCAGCTTAGAAGGCCAACAATACGAGCAGTACTTC

V: TRBV29-1
J: TRBJ1-2
size: NA
D: NA
CDR3: CSAAGWKVGYTF
DNA: TGCAGCGCCGCAGGGTGGAAAGTTGGCTACACCTTC

V: TRBV7-9
J: TRBJ1-4
size: NA
D: NA
CDR3: CASSLRSMEKLFF
DNA: TGTGCCAGCAGCTTACGGAGCATGGAAAAACTGTTTTTT

V: TRBV7-9
J: TRBJ2-2
size: many
D: NA
CDR3: CASSGRLRDSPNTGELFF
DNA: TGTGCCAGCAGCGGCCGTCTGCGGGATTCCCCGAACACCGGGGAGCTGTTTTTT

V: TRBV29-1
J: TRBJ2-1
size: many
D: TRBD2
CDR3: CSKISGVNEQFF
DNA: TGCAGCAAGATTAGCGGGGTCAATGAGCAGTTCTTC

V: TRBV5-1
J: TRBJ1-2
size: NA
D: NA
CDR3: CASSLELLYGYTF
DNA: TGCGCCAGCAGCTTGGAGTTGTTATATGGCTACACCTTC

V: TRBV28
J: TRBJ2-7
size: many
D: TRBD2
CDR3: CASSSTSTNTSGRALDEQYF
DNA: TGTGCCAGCAGTTCCACCTCCACGAATACTAGCGGGAGGGCCTTAGACGAGCAGTACTTC

V: TRBV24-1
J: TRBJ2-1
size: many
D: NA
CDR3: CATSDFGKSSYNEQFF
DNA: TGTGCCACCAGTGATTTTGGGAAGAGCTCCTACAATGAGCAGTTCTTC

V: TRBV12-3/TRBV12-4
J: TRBJ2-2
size: few
D: TRBD2
CDR3: CASSLNLAGGRRLFF
DNA: TGTGCCAGCAGTTTGAATCTAGCGGGAGGACGGAGGCTGTTTTTT

V: TRBV19
J: TRBJ1-1
size: few
D: NA
CDR3: CASSIRGAGEAFF
DNA: TGTGCCAGTAGTATCAGGGGCGCGGGTGAAGCTTTCTTT

V: TRBV7-2
J: TRBJ1-2
size: NA
D: NA
CDR3: CASSLAFRGRDGYTF
DNA: TGTGCCAGCAGCTTAGCTTTTCGGGGTCGCGATGGCTACACCTTC

V: TRBV9
J: TRBJ2-5
size: NA
D: NA
CDR3: CASSVGTVQETQYF
DNA: TGTGCCAGCAGCGTAGGGACCGTTCAAGAGACCCAGTACTTC

V: TRBV11-2
J: TRBJ2-7
size: many
D: TRBD2
CDR3: CASSSLTSAIFEQYF
DNA: TGTGCCAGCAGCTCCCTGACTAGCGCGATCTTCGAGCAGTACTTC

V: TRBV27
J: TRBJ2-7
size: NA
D: NA
CDR3: CASTTDLYEQYF
DNA: TGTGCCAGCACCACAGACCTCTACGAGCAGTACTTC

V: TRBV29-1
J: TRBJ1-2
size: few
D: NA
CDR3: CSVELSPGYTF
DNA: TGCAGCGTTGAGTTGTCTCCGGGCTACACCTTC

V: TRBV5-1
J: TRBJ2-1
size: many
D: TRBD1
CDR3: CASSLNRGQGYNEQFF
DNA: TGCGCCAGCAGCTTAAACAGGGGGCAGGGCTACAATGAGCAGTTCTTC

V: TRBV20-1
J: TRBJ2-5
size: many
D: NA
CDR3: CSARPPRVGETQYF
DNA: TGCAGTGCTAGACCCCCACGGGTAGGAGAGACCCAGTACTTC

V: TRBV10-3
J: TRBJ1-2
size: NA
D: NA
CDR3: CAISESFGRYGYTF
DNA: TGTGCCATCAGTGAGTCTTTCGGAAGATATGGCTACACCTTC

V: TRBV19
J: TRBJ2-7
size: NA
D: NA
CDR3: CANSIGPPLHEQYF
DNA: TGTGCCAATAGTATAGGTCCACCGCTCCACGAGCAGTACTTC

V: TRBV20-1
J: TRBJ1-1
size: NA
D: NA
CDR3: CSAPRGSLNTEAFF
DNA: TGCAGTGCTCCAAGGGGCAGCTTGAACACTGAAGCTTTCTTT

V: TRBV2
J: TRBJ2-7
size: NA
D: TRBD1
CDR3: CALRGTGVHEQYF
DNA: TGTGCCCTCAGGGGGACAGGGGTACACGAGCAGTACTTC

V: TRBV3-1
J: TRBJ2-3
size: few
D: TRBD1
CDR3: CASSQGRNRGHTDTQYF
DNA: TGTGCCAGCAGCCAAGGTCGGAACAGGGGCCACACAGATACGCAGTATTTT

V: TRBV7-2
J: TRBJ2-3
size: NA
D: NA
CDR3: CATWDNTIDTQYF
DNA: TGTGCCACCTGGGACAATACGATAGATACGCAGTATTTT

V: TRBV27
J: TRBJ1-6
size: few
D: NA
CDR3: CASRKTRYNSPLHF
DNA: TGTGCCAGCAGAAAGACACGCTATAATTCACCCCTCCACTTT

V: TRBV7-2
J: TRBJ2-7
size: many
D: TRBD2
CDR3: CASSLRGLAGPFKHYEQYF
DNA: TGTGCCAGCAGCTTACGCGGACTAGCGGGCCCATTTAAGCATTACGAGCAGTACTTC

V: TRBV7-2
J: TRBJ2-2
size: many
D: TRBD2
CDR3: CASSLVGGTGELFF
DNA: TGTGCCAGCAGCTTAGTGGGAGGGACCGGGGAGCTGTTTTTT

V: TRBV7-9
J: TRBJ1-4
size: few
D: TRBD1
CDR3: CASSVNRGPPEKLFF
DNA: TGTGCCAGCAGCGTAAACAGGGGGCCTCCTGAAAAACTGTTTTTT